This T cell receptor (beta chain) was documented in a study of human T cells and chemical hapten exposure. Across the study: Cases of alopecia areata, totalis or universalis occurred in a predominantly female patient group.

TCRdb passed the RACE reads through MiXCR, listing each CDR3 protein once. The sample has some 62,000 distinct CDR3 sequences, 8% to 13% seen once; the top ten hold about 2.5%. V was cut by 1 base and J by 0 bases, with 4 bases left in between. This CDR3 is built from 13 residues. Germline assignment: CDR1 SGHRS and CDR2 YFSETQ. The table lists this clonotype with many counts. Time point specified: patch test 3, about 24 weeks after DPC sensitization. Specified treatment: therapeutic diphenylcyclopropenone sensitization with weekly scalp DPC. Those who donated were patients with alopecia, 18 to 70 years of age, and suitable for DPC. Whole blood, unfractionated, served as the material for total RNA extraction.

This TCR came from a woman under 40 with alopecia areata. Some clones in this sample may be carry-over from other donors' samples. The material was whole blood, obtained in connection with sensitization to the hapten diphenylcyclopropenone (DPC). The J gene is TRBJ1-1, the V gene TRBV5-1; D remains unclear. CDR3 sequence reads: CASSLNMNTEAFF. CDR3 nucleotides: TGCGCCAGCAGCTTGAACATGAACACTGAAGCTTTCTTT.